What follows are 26 T cell receptor beta chains derived from one specimen sequenced in a study of identical twins' blood T cells. TCRdb re-analysed the 5' RACE reads in MiXCR, keeping a single row per CDR3 protein. Here the sample spans 350,000 to 400,000 distinct CDR3 sequences, more than 25% being singletons. The sequenced sample consisted of PBMCs. The source of these receptors is a woman aged 18-55 years in good health.

A remark on this clonotype: The junction shows a germline mismatch at one end, possibly a read error. V is TRBV5-6 and J is TRBJ2-5; D is possibly TRBD2 (5 bases). Germline CDR1 is SGHDT and CDR2 is YYEEEE. The CDR3 runs to 14 residues. The CDR3: CASNLATGQETQYF. In nucleotides, the CDR3 is TGTGCCAGCAACTTGGCCACGGGACAAGAGACCCAGTACTTC.

The gene calls are TRBV7-6 and TRBJ2-1, with TRBD2 identical over 9 bases. The CDR3 loop spans 16 amino acids. The V segment lost 2 bases and the J segment 4 bases; nucleotides outside the gene matches: 6. From germline, CDR1 is SGHVS and CDR2 FNYEAQ. CDR3 residues: CASSLTSGRQYNEQFF. CDR3 sequence (DNA): TGTGCCAGCAGCTTAACTAGCGGGCGTCAATACAATGAGCAGTTCTTC.

This chain joins TRBV28 and TRBJ1-5; the D gene is possibly TRBD1 (5 bases). The CDR3 runs 15 residues. CDR1 and CDR2 (germline): MDHEN, SYDVKM. V shed 3 bases and J shed 3 bases, with 12 bases lying between them. CDR3 sequence reads: CASSFGGAVNQPQHF. CDR3 sequence (DNA): TGTGCCAGCAGTTTCGGAGGGGCAGTCAATCAGCCCCAGCATTTT.

The table lists this clonotype with a few counts. This chain uses TRBV29-1 with TRBJ2-5; tentatively, D is TRBD1 (6 bases). Trimming took off 7 bases at V and 3 bases at J, with 12 bases between the two ends. This CDR3 region has 12 residues. Germline values: CDR1 SQVTM, CDR2 ANQGSEA. In nucleotides, the CDR3 is TGCAGCGCCATCCCAGGGGAAGAGACCCAGTACTTC. Protein product: CSAIPGEETQYF.

This clonotype was observed a few times. The chain recombines TRBV29-1 with TRBJ1-4; D gene ambiguous. Trimming stripped 6 bases from V and 6 bases from J, with 8 bases between. Germline V gives CDR1 SQVTM, CDR2 ANQGSEA. CDR3 length: 11 residues. The CDR3 nucleotides are TGCAGCGTAAAGAGTTATGAAAAACTGTTTTTT. Its protein product is CSVKSYEKLFF. Full variable domain (remainder filled in from reference TRBV29-1 and TRBJ1-4): SAVISQKPSRDICQRGTSLTIQCQVDSQVTMMFWYRQQPGQSLTLIATANQGSEATYESGFVIDKFPISRPNLTFSTLTVSNMSPEDSSIYLCSVKSYEKLFFGSGTQLSVL.

As for this clonotype: One end of the junction fails to match germline, which may point to a read error. This chain uses TRBV12-3 or TRBV12-4 with TRBJ2-7; 10 bases align to TRBD2. The CDR3 spans 15 residues. The CDR3 DNA reads as TGTGCCGGCAGTAAAAGGGCTAGCGGGAGCGACGAGCAGTACTTC. This translates into CAGSKRASGSDEQYF.

Comment on this clonotype: A much larger clone differs by one base, so this may be a read error. V and J are TRBV29-1 and TRBJ1-1; D call uncertain. This CDR3 comprises 12 residues. Germline lookup yields CDR1 SQVTM and CDR2 ANQGSEA. The CDR3 DNA reads as TGCAGCGGGGGATTAGGGAACACTGAAGCTTCCTTT. This translates into CSGGLGNTEASF.

This clonotype was seen more than once but under ten times. One junction end disagrees with the germline gene, perhaps due to a read error. This chain joins TRBV29-1 and TRBJ1-5, with a possible D match to TRBD1 (5 bases). Germline CDR1 reads SQVTM; CDR2 reads ANQGSEA. The CDR3 length is 15 residues. The CDR3 loop is CSAPTLEGSSQPQHF. CDR3 bases: TGCAGCGCGCCGACCCTCGAGGGGAGCAGTCAGCCCCAGCATTTT.

This clonotype was recorded a few times. The V call is TRBV11-2, the J call TRBJ2-7; either TRBD1 or TRBD2 may fit D (5 bases each). Between the trimmed V and J ends, which lost 3 bases and 13 bases, there was a span of 19 bases. The CDR3 runs 13 residues. Germline lookup yields CDR1 SGHAT and CDR2 FQNNGV. DNA of the CDR3: TGTGCCAGCAGCTTGTCCGGAGGACAATTACTATACTTC. Translation gives CASSLSGGQLLYF.

Only a few counts were recorded for this clonotype. V and J are TRBV25-1 and TRBJ1-2, with D possibly matching TRBD1 (5 bases). Germline CDR1 reads MGHDK; CDR2 reads SYGVNS. This CDR3 is 15 amino acids long. Trimming removed 2 bases from V and 2 bases from J, with 12 bases in between. This chain's CDR3 is CASSEMGRRNYGYTF. The CDR3 bases are TGTGCCAGCAGTGAAATGGGGCGGAGAAACTATGGCTACACCTTC.

As to this clonotype: An end of the junction does not agree with germline; a read error may underlie this. The rearrangement uses TRBV3-1 and TRBJ1-4; tentatively, D is TRBD1 (6 bases). This CDR3 comprises 14 residues. Germline V gene lookup returns CDR1 LGHDT and CDR2 YNNKEL (reference sequence). The CDR3 DNA follows: TGTTCCAGCAGCCAAGATCGCAGGGGTGAAAAACTGTTTTTT. It encodes CSSSQDRRGEKLFF.

This rearrangement joins TRBV20-1 to TRBJ2-3, with D perhaps TRBD1 (6 bases). Germline CDR1 DFQATT, CDR2 SNEGSKA (reference sequence). This CDR3 comprises 14 residues. The V end was cut by 0 bases, the J end by 5 bases, with 12 bases between. The CDR3 sequence is CSARDIQGRDTQYF. The DNA of the CDR3 is TGCAGTGCTAGAGATATACAGGGCCGAGATACGCAGTATTTT.

The chain couples TRBV10-3 to TRBJ1-1; 8 positions match TRBD1. CDR3 length equals 18 residues. Germline-derived CDR1 and CDR2 are ENHRY and SYGVKD. With 1 base clipped from V and 2 bases from J, the junction kept 12 bases outside the gene matches. In nucleotides, the CDR3 is TGTGCCATCAGTGAGTGGTGGGAGGCAGGGGGCGGAAACACTGAAGCTTTCTTT. It encodes CAISEWWEAGGGNTEAFF.

This clonotype was observed a handful of times. CDR3 region: CASSPTGPIVANEKLFF. As DNA, the CDR3 is TGTGCCAGCTCCCCAACAGGACCTATCGTGGCTAATGAAAAACTGTTTTTT. The chain joins TRBV18 to TRBJ1-4; D is possibly TRBD1 (5 bases). The CDR3 runs 17 residues. V lost 6 bases and J lost 3, with 20 bases in between. Germline assignment: CDR1 KGHSH and CDR2 LQKENI.

This clonotype was counted a single time. Being one base from a much bigger clone, this may be a read error. The chain carries TRBV20-1 and TRBJ1-5; D gene unclear. This CDR3 comprises 14 residues. Germline CDR1 DFQATT, CDR2 SNEGSKA (reference sequence). V was cut by 0 bases and J by 5 bases, with 11 bases left in between. The CDR3 DNA reads TGCAGTGCTAGAGATGTGCCAGTGCATCAGCCCCAGCATTTT. Amino acids: CSARDVPVHQPQHF.

This clonotype was picked up many times. The chain recombines TRBV6-5 with TRBJ2-3, with 10 bases matching TRBD1. CDR1 MNHEY and CDR2 SVGAGI come from the germline V gene. The V and J ends lost 5 bases and 4 bases, in that order; junction bases with no gene match: 3. This CDR3 contains 14 residues. The CDR3 loop reads CASSRQGAADTQYF. CDR3 in DNA: TGTGCCAGCAGTCGACAGGGGGCCGCAGATACGCAGTATTTT.

This rearrangement joins TRBV29-1 to TRBJ2-7; 10 bases line up with TRBD1. Germline loops: CDR1 SQVTM, CDR2 ANQGSEA. With 6 bases clipped from V and 1 base from J, the junction kept 3 bases outside the gene matches. The CDR3 loop spans 13 amino acids. This CDR3 reads CSVRDRGSYEQYF. CDR3 bases: TGCAGCGTGCGGGACAGGGGTTCCTACGAGCAGTACTTC.

This clonotype occurred a few times. The chain couples TRBV3-1 to TRBJ1-1; D is ambiguous. In germline, CDR1 is LGHDT, CDR2 YNNKEL (reference sequence). The CDR3 consists of 15 residues. The V and J ends lost 0 bases and 0 bases respectively, with 8 bases between them. CDR3 coding DNA: TGTGCCAGCAGCCAAGAAGGAAACATGAACACTGAAGCTTTCTTT. This sequence encodes CASSQEGNMNTEAFF.

The table lists this clonotype with a few counts. V is TRBV20-1 and J is TRBJ1-1, with D possibly being TRBD1 (6 bases). The germline gives CDR1 DFQATT, CDR2 SNEGSKA (reference sequence). This CDR3 spans 14 amino acids. V was pared by 3 bases and J by 2 bases, with 13 bases between. CDR3: CSARGNRANTEAFF. The CDR3 DNA reads TGCAGTGCTAGGGGCAACAGGGCTAACACTGAAGCTTTCTTT.

This clonotype has at least ten counts. The chain employs TRBV19 and TRBJ1-4, with D tentatively TRBD1 (6 bases). Trimming took 4 bases from V and 0 from J, leaving 9 bases between them. This CDR3 is 15 amino acids long. The germline V gene has CDR1 LNHDA and CDR2 SQIVND (reference sequence). The CDR3 coding sequence is TGTGCCAGTAGTACAGGGGTTGCAACTAATGAAAAACTGTTTTTT. It is translated as CASSTGVATNEKLFF.

This clonotype has a count of ten or more. The chain employs TRBV20-1 and TRBJ1-1; D is perhaps TRBD1 (6 bases). V lost 6 bases, J lost 11 bases, and 16 bases lay in between. Germline values: CDR1 DFQATT, CDR2 SNEGSKA (reference sequence). The CDR3 covers 11 residues. The CDR3 reads CSAATQGAAFF. CDR3 in DNA: TGCAGTGCCGCCACACAGGGTGCTGCTTTCTTT.

With regard to this clonotype: Relative to the germline gene, one junction end is altered; a read error may explain this. The chain has TRBV20-1 and TRBJ1-5; a weak D match, TRBD1 (5 bases). The CDR3 loop spans 13 amino acids. The germline CDR1 and CDR2 sequences are DFQATT and SNEGSKA (reference sequence). CDR3 bases: TGCATTGCTAGTCCTCGGGACGCACAGCCCCAGCATTTT. It codes for CIASPRDAQPQHF.

In regard to this clonotype: One base away lies a much larger clone, so this may be a sequencing read error. V usage is TRBV28 and J usage is TRBJ2-7; D gene unclear. The germline V gene encodes CDR1 MDHEN and CDR2 SYDVKM. The CDR3 runs 13 residues. The CDR3 is CASSLMGSYERYF. CDR3 bases: TGTGCCAGCAGTTTGATGGGCAGCTACGAGCGGTACTTC.

This clonotype was detected a few times. This rearrangement joins TRBV27 to TRBJ1-5; D is uncertain. The germline V gene encodes CDR1 MNHEY and CDR2 SMNVEV (reference sequence). The V gene lost 6 bases and the J gene lost 4 bases, with 16 bases spanning the gap. This CDR3 has 15 amino acids. The CDR3 spells CASSPWEGSNQPQHF. CDR3 sequence (DNA): TGTGCCAGCAGCCCGTGGGAGGGATCGAATCAGCCCCAGCATTTT.

V is TRBV7-2 and J is TRBJ2-7, with D maybe TRBD2 (6 bases). In germline, CDR1 is SGHTA, CDR2 FQGNSA. Trimming took 5 bases from V and 6 from J, leaving 23 bases between them. This CDR3 spans 16 amino acids. In DNA, the CDR3 is TGTGCCAGCAGCCAACCCCGGACTAACCTACCGGTCGAGCAGTACTTC. This encodes CASSQPRTNLPVEQYF.

V is TRBV7-9 and J is TRBJ1-1, with 8 bases that match TRBD1. CDR3 length: 13 residues. J lost 6 bases, V lost 6 bases, and 6 bases had no gene match. Germline-derived CDR1 and CDR2 are SEHNR and FQNEAQ (reference sequence). CDR3 sequence reads: CASRTGGYAEAFF. CDR3 DNA: TGTGCCAGCAGAACAGGGGGGTATGCTGAAGCTTTCTTT. The complete variable domain, with remaining parts taken from reference TRBV7-9 and TRBJ1-1, reads DTGVSQNPRHKITKRGQNVTFRCDPISEHNRLYWYRQTLGQGPEFLTYFQNEAQLEKSRLLSDRFSAERPKGSFSTLEIQRTEQGDSAMYLCASRTGGYAEAFFGQGTRLTVV.